Below are 32 T cell receptor beta chains sequenced from a single sample in a study of T cell responses to AZD1222 COVID-19 vaccine. The method was immunoSEQ multiplex PCR; TCRdb's version includes in-frame clones alone and lacks a portion of them. Among approximately 120,000 clones listed, roughly 88% were seen once. Specimen: peripheral blood, collected 28 days after the second AZD1222 dose. Source of these receptors: an adult who received the AZD1222 COVID-19 vaccine.

This rearrangement joins TRBV19 to TRBJ1-3, with TRBD1 matching 10 bases. This CDR3 comprises 19 residues. Germline V gene sequence: CDR1 LNHDA, CDR2 SQIVND (reference sequence). V was pared by 6 bases and J by 0 bases, with 14 bases of the junction left unmatched. The CDR3 loop is CASRSLTGTGASSGNTIYF. In DNA form, the CDR3 reads TGTGCCAGTAGGTCCCTGACCGGGACAGGGGCTTCCTCTGGAAACACCATATATTTT.

This sequence joins TRBV28 and TRBJ1-2, with D possibly matching TRBD1 (5 bases). Germline CDR1 MDHEN, CDR2 SYDVKM. The CDR3 is 15 amino acids. Trimming pared 3 bases from V and 5 bases from J, leaving 16 bases between. The CDR3 bases are TGTGCCAGCAGTTTGGCGAAGGCAGGGCTTTATGGCTACACCTTC. This codes for CASSLAKAGLYGYTF.

The V call is TRBV7-8, the J call TRBJ1-5; D remains unclear. The V and J ends lost 5 bases and 7 bases respectively, with 12 bases between them. The V gene's germline CDR1 is SGHVS and CDR2 FQNEAQ. This CDR3 has 13 amino acids. CDR3 bases: TGTGCCAGCAGCCCCCCCGCCGGGCAGCCCCAGCATTTT. It yields the protein CASSPPAGQPQHF.

This rearrangement joins TRBV18 to TRBJ2-5, with TRBD1 matching over 11 bases. From germline, CDR1 is KGHSH and CDR2 LQKENI. With V trimmed by 8 bases and J by 4 bases, 9 bases remained unmatched. This CDR3 has 15 amino acids. Written as DNA, the CDR3 is TGTGCCAGCACCGCCGGGACAGGGGGTTCAGAGACCCAGTACTTC. Protein: CASTAGTGGSETQYF.

The chain combines TRBV28 with TRBJ2-1; D is possibly TRBD1 or TRBD2 (5 bases each). The ends were cut back, 10 bases at V and 8 bases at J, with 18 bases in the middle. Germline V lookup: CDR1 MDHEN, CDR2 SYDVKM. The CDR3 is 13 amino acids. In DNA form, the CDR3 reads TGTGCCACCGGTTTGGGGGAATCCGATGAGCAGTTCTTC. This translates into CATGLGESDEQFF.

The V call is TRBV4-1, the J call TRBJ1-1; D not certain. The CDR3 runs 16 residues. V lost 2 bases and J 5 bases, leaving 18 bases between the germline ends. Per the germline V gene, CDR1 is MGHRA and CDR2 is YSYEKL. CDR3 nucleotide sequence: TGCGCCAGCAGCCAACCCTACAGCCCCTGGAGGACTGAAGCTTTCTTT. Protein: CASSQPYSPWRTEAFF.

The chain recombines TRBV15 with TRBJ1-4; D uncertain. In germline, CDR1 is LNHNV, CDR2 YYDKDF (reference sequence). The CDR3 covers 15 residues. Deletions cut 1 base from V and 5 bases from J, with 11 bases between. The CDR3 sequence is CATSRAKRENEKLFF. In DNA form, the CDR3 reads TGTGCCACCAGCAGAGCGAAGAGGGAGAATGAAAAACTGTTTTTT.

This clone appeared a few times. The chain carries TRBV14 and TRBJ2-6; no firm D call. The ends were cut back, 5 bases at V and 0 bases at J, with 11 bases in the middle. CDR3 length equals 16 residues. Germline CDR1 and CDR2: SGHDN and FVKESK. CDR3 coding DNA: TGTGCCAGCAGCACAATCTCGGTCTCTGGGGCCAACGTCCTGACTTTC. Its protein is CASSTISVSGANVLTF.

The chain is built from TRBV7-2 and TRBJ1-2, with D perhaps matching TRBD1 (6 bases). The CDR3 covers 15 residues. The germline gives CDR1 SGHTA, CDR2 FQGNSA. V gave up 4 bases and J gave up 5 bases, with 17 bases separating them. The CDR3 nucleotides read TGTGCCAGCAGCTCCTCCGGGGGGGCGGAGTATGGCTACACCTTC. Its translation is CASSSSGGAEYGYTF.

The CDR3 nucleotides read TGTGCCAGCAGAAGCCTCGGCCTCTACAATGAGCAGTTCTTC. This sequence encodes CASRSLGLYNEQFF. The chain couples TRBV6-5 to TRBJ2-1; D is unresolved. Germline lookup yields CDR1 MNHEY and CDR2 SVGAGI. Between the trimmed V and J ends, which lost 6 bases and 3 bases, there was a span of 12 bases. This CDR3 has 14 amino acids.

The chain is built from TRBV9 and TRBJ2-5; 9 bases agree with TRBD2. V lost 10 bases to trimming and J lost 2 bases; unmatched junction nucleotides: 18. The CDR3 spans 17 residues. Per germline, CDR1 SGDLS and CDR2 YYNGEE. The CDR3 DNA is TGTGCCTGCTGGGTAAGGCGGGGGGGTCCCTTACAAGAGACCCAGTACTTC. Translated: CACWVRRGGPLQETQYF.

The CDR3 loop reads CASSLAGRNEQFF. CDR3 in DNA: TGTGCCAGCAGCTTGGCCGGTCGGAATGAGCAGTTCTTC. The rearrangement joins TRBV5-4 to TRBJ2-1; no clear D gene. V was shortened by 0 bases and J by 7 bases, with 8 bases between the two germline ends. The CDR3 loop spans 13 amino acids. Germline CDR1 and CDR2: SGHNT and YYREEE (reference sequence).

V usage is TRBV28 and J usage is TRBJ1-3; D not resolved. Germline V CDR1 and CDR2: MDHEN, SYDVKM. This CDR3 is built from 14 residues. Trimming removed 3 bases from V and 4 bases from J, with 10 bases in between. CDR3 in amino acids: CASSFVRSGNTIYF. The CDR3, as DNA: TGTGCCAGCAGTTTTGTCAGATCCGGAAACACCATATATTTT.

The chain carries TRBV10-3 and TRBJ2-7; 9 nucleotides match TRBD1. Germline V gene data show CDR1 as ENHRY and CDR2 as SYGVKD. The CDR3 runs 13 residues. V was pared by 4 bases and J by 4 bases, with 2 bases of the junction left unmatched. The CDR3 here is CAISAGTGYEQYF. The CDR3 nucleotides are TGTGCCATCAGTGCCGGGACAGGGTACGAGCAGTACTTC.

This rearrangement joins TRBV6-5 to TRBJ2-7; D might be TRBD2 (5 bases). Germline lookup yields CDR1 MNHEY and CDR2 SVGAGI. The CDR3 spans 13 residues. Trimming shortened V by 6 bases and J by 3 bases, and 12 bases separated the two germline ends. CDR3 coding DNA: TGTGCCAGCAGCCGTGGACTGAACTACGAGCAGTACTTC. Amino acids: CASSRGLNYEQYF.

This chain joins TRBV19 and TRBJ2-5, with D possibly being TRBD1 or TRBD2 (5 bases each). Germline lookup yields CDR1 LNHDA and CDR2 SQIVND (reference sequence). The V end lost 4 bases, the J end lost 9 bases, and 24 bases lay between the germline ends. The CDR3 sequence is 16 residues long. In nucleotides, the CDR3 is TGTGCCAGTAGTACCCAAGCCGGGACGACGGGTGGGGCCCAGTACTTC. Its protein is CASSTQAGTTGGAQYF.

The rearrangement uses TRBV7-2 and TRBJ1-1; TRBD1 aligns across 11 bases. The CDR3 consists of 15 residues. Unmatched junction bases numbered 6, after V lost 5 bases and J lost 4 bases. CDR1 is SGHTA and CDR2 is FQGNSA in the germline V gene. As DNA, the CDR3 is TGTGCCAGCAGCCCAGGGGGGACAGGGGGCACTGAAGCTTTCTTT. Encoded protein: CASSPGGTGGTEAFF.

The chain carries TRBV5-1 and TRBJ1-2; TRBD1 matches 8 bases. CDR1 is SGHRS, CDR2 YFSETQ, per germline. J gave up 4 bases and V 7 bases, and 12 bases lay outside the gene matches. The CDR3 consists of 15 residues. CDR3 loop: CASRNGTTGVYGYTF. The CDR3 nucleotides are TGCGCCAGCCGAAACGGCACGACAGGGGTCTATGGCTACACCTTC.

The CDR3 sequence: CASSPGVGQTGYTF. The CDR3 coding sequence is TGTGCCAGCAGCCCAGGCGTGGGTCAAACTGGCTACACCTTC. The chain joins TRBV11-2 to TRBJ1-2; no definite D call. The CDR3 loop spans 14 amino acids. Germline CDR1 SGHAT, CDR2 FQNNGV. V lost 5 bases and J lost 7, with 17 bases in between. The full variable domain, rest sourced from reference TRBV11-2 and TRBJ1-2, is EAGVAQSPRYKIIEKRQSVAFWCNPISGHATLYWYQQILGQGPKLLIQFQNNGVVDDSQLPKDRFSAERLKGVDSTLKIQPAKLEDSAVYLCASSPGVGQTGYTFGSGTRLTVV.

The chain carries TRBV7-2 and TRBJ2-1, with unresolved D. V was trimmed by 4 bases and J by 10 bases, leaving 14 bases between them. The length of the CDR3 is 13 residues. Germline assignment: CDR1 SGHTA and CDR2 FQGNSA. The CDR3 DNA reads as TGTGCCAGCAGCTCTCCGGGTAACCCAGAGCAGTTCTTC. It codes for CASSSPGNPEQFF. The full variable domain, its missing parts supplied by reference TRBV7-2 and TRBJ2-1, is GAGVSQSPSNKVTEKGKDVELRCDPISGHTALYWYRQSLGQGLEFLIYFQGNSAPDKSGLPSDRFSAERTGGSVSTLTIQRTQQEDSAVYLCASSSPGNPEQFFGPGTRLTVL.

The chain combines TRBV7-2 with TRBJ1-2; D ambiguous. The CDR3 totals 13 residues. Per the germline V gene, CDR1 is SGHTA and CDR2 is FQGNSA. Trimming left V 3 bases short and J 2 bases short, with 7 bases between. The CDR3 region is CASSFQLNYGYTF. CDR3 DNA sequence: TGTGCCAGCAGCTTCCAGCTGAACTATGGCTACACCTTC.

The rearrangement uses TRBV5-1 and TRBJ1-2, with D perhaps TRBD1 (6 bases). CDR1 is SGHRS and CDR2 is YFSETQ in the germline V gene. The length of the CDR3 is 13 residues. Trimming took 2 bases from V and 6 from J, leaving 11 bases between them. For the CDR3, the DNA is TGCGCCAGCAGCTTCTTCAGGGGTGATGGCTACACCTTC. Residues: CASSFFRGDGYTF.

This CDR3 is CASSDWDREGSNQPQHF. Here the CDR3 DNA reads TGTGCCAGCAGTGATTGGGACAGGGAGGGGAGCAATCAGCCCCAGCATTTT. J is TRBJ1-5 and V is TRBV6-1; TRBD1 aligns across 9 bases. The V segment lost 3 bases and the J segment 1 base; nucleotides outside the gene matches: 7. The germline V gene encodes CDR1 MNHNS and CDR2 SASEGT. The CDR3 is 17 amino acids.

The chain carries TRBV12-3 or TRBV12-4 and TRBJ1-5, with D unresolved. CDR3 length: 13 amino acids. V was cut by 6 bases and J by 4 bases, with 10 bases left in between. The CDR3 spells CASSTVRNQPQHF. Here the CDR3 DNA reads TGTGCCAGCAGCACAGTGAGGAATCAGCCCCAGCATTTT.

Here the CDR3 DNA reads TGTGCCAGCAGCCATACGGGGACCGGGGAGCTGTTTTTT. It specifies CASSHTGTGELFF. The chain links TRBV3-1 (or the pseudogene TRBV3-2) to TRBJ2-2; weak D call: TRBD2 (5 bases). CDR3 length: 13 amino acids. Trimming pared 3 bases from V and 5 bases from J, leaving 7 bases between. The germline V gene has CDR1 LGHDT and CDR2 YNNKEL (reference sequence).

The gene calls are TRBV5-6 and TRBJ1-6, with 10 bases matching TRBD1. J gave up 14 bases and V 2 bases, and 10 bases lay outside the gene matches. CDR3 length: 15 residues. Germline V gene lookup returns CDR1 SGHDT and CDR2 YYEEEE. CDR3: CASSFRDRGPAALHF. Here the CDR3 DNA reads TGTGCCAGCAGCTTCCGGGACAGGGGACCCGCCGCCCTCCACTTT.

The rearrangement uses TRBV15 and TRBJ2-1; 9 bases are shared with TRBD2. The trim removed 2 bases at V and 0 bases at J, leaving 2 bases unmatched. The CDR3 is 16 amino acids. Germline loops: CDR1 LNHNV, CDR2 YYDKDF (reference sequence). The CDR3 region is CATSRSRGGSYNEQFF. The CDR3 bases are TGTGCCACCAGCAGATCGCGGGGGGGCTCCTACAATGAGCAGTTCTTC.

The chain links TRBV5-1 to TRBJ1-5, with D tentatively TRBD1 (6 bases). The CDR3 loop spans 14 amino acids. V lost 0 bases and J lost 7, with 11 bases in between. Germline CDR1 and CDR2: SGHRS and YFSETQ. For the CDR3, the DNA is TGCGCCAGCAGCTTGGACGGGGGCAGGCAGCCCCAGCATTTT. Its protein product is CASSLDGGRQPQHF. The entire variable domain, with the rest obtained from reference TRBV5-1 and TRBJ1-5, is as follows: KAGVTQTPRYLIKTRGQQVTLSCSPISGHRSVSWYQQTPGQGLQFLFEYFSETQRNKGNFPGRFSGRQFSNSRSEMNVSTLELGDSALYLCASSLDGGRQPQHFGDGTRLSIL.

The sample holds a few counts of this clone. The chain combines TRBV16 with TRBJ1-5; 9 nucleotides match TRBD1. This CDR3 is built from 15 residues. Germline assignment: CDR1 KGHSY and CDR2 FQNENV. J lost 3 bases, V lost 6 bases, and 6 bases had no gene match. Written as DNA, the CDR3 is TGTGCCAGCAGGCCTACAGGGGGCTACAATCAGCCCCAGCATTTT. Translated: CASRPTGGYNQPQHF. The full variable domain, rest sourced from reference TRBV16 and TRBJ1-5, is GEEVAQTPKHLVRGEGQKAKLYCAPIKGHSYVFWYQQVLKNEFKFLISFQNENVFDETGMPKERFSAKCLPNSPCSLEIQATKLEDSAVYFCASRPTGGYNQPQHFGDGTRLSIL.

The chain has TRBV7-9 and TRBJ1-5; D perhaps matches TRBD1 (5 bases). CDR1 SEHNR and CDR2 FQNEAQ come from the germline V gene (reference sequence). V lost 5 bases to trimming and J lost 4 bases, with 18 bases between them. CDR3 length equals 16 residues. In DNA, the CDR3 is TGTGCCAGCAGCGGAGGGGCGTCAAGGGTTAATCAGCCCCAGCATTTT. This sequence encodes CASSGGASRVNQPQHF. Full variable domain (missing parts from reference TRBV7-9 and TRBJ1-5): DTGVSQNPRHKITKRGQNVTFRCDPISEHNRLYWYRQTLGQGPEFLTYFQNEAQLEKSRLLSDRFSAERPKGSFSTLEIQRTEQGDSAMYLCASSGGASRVNQPQHFGDGTRLSIL.

The V call is TRBV7-9, the J call TRBJ2-2; D is perhaps TRBD1 or TRBD2 (5 bases each). The CDR3 covers 16 residues. Deletions cut 3 bases from V and 17 bases from J, with 28 bases between. Germline values: CDR1 SEHNR, CDR2 FQNEAQ (reference sequence). CDR3 DNA sequence: TGTGCCAGCAGCTTTCCCGGGTCGGGTGGACACCGGGGAGCTTTTTTT. Translation: CASSFPGSGGHRGAFF.

The chain combines TRBV12-3 or TRBV12-4 with TRBJ1-2; D is ambiguous. V was shortened by 5 bases and J by 2 bases, with 9 bases between the two germline ends. The CDR3 runs 13 residues. CDR3 in amino acids: CASSPSENYGYTF. The CDR3 region has the DNA TGTGCCAGCAGTCCGTCAGAAAACTATGGCTACACCTTC.